The clone carrying this TCR beta chain was counted only a few times. The entry originates in a study of cytomegalovirus exposure and HLA in healthy donors. The PCR used 60 Vbeta and 13 Jbeta primers. Data came from immunoSEQ multiplex PCR; TCRdb stores just in-frame clones and leaves some out. This sample yields 150,000 to 200,000 clones, of which 80% to 90% are seen a single time; about 10% belongs to the top ten. Germline CDR1 SGHVS, CDR2 FNYEAQ. The CDR3 loop spans 15 amino acids. V lost 4 bases and J lost 8, with 18 bases in between. The clonotype originates from a man aged 18 to 30 in good health and CMV-seropositive. Specimen: PBMCs. The chain joins TRBV7-6 to TRBJ2-1, with D perhaps matching TRBD1 (5 bases). The CDR3 region has the DNA TGTGCCAGCAGCTCGACAGTAACGTCTGTGGATGAGCAGTTCTTC. Amino acids: CASSSTVTSVDEQFF. Using reference TRBV7-6 and TRBJ2-1 for the parts outside the CDR3, the full variable domain is GAGVSQSPRYKVTKRGQDVALRCDPISGHVSLYWYRQALGQGPEFLTYFNYEAQQDKSGLPNDRFSAERPEGSISTLTIQRTEQRDSAMYRCASSSTVTSVDEQFFGPGTRLTVL.